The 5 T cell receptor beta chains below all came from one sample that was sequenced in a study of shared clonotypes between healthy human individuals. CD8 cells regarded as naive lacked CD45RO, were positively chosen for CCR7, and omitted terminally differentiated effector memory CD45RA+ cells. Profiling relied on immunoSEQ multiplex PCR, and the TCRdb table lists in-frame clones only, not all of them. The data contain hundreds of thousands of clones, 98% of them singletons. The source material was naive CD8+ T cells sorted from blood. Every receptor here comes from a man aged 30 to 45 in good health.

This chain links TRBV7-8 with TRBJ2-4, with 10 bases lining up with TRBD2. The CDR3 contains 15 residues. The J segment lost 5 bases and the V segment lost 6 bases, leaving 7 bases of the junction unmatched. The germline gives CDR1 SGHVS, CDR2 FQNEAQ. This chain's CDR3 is CASRRAGGPENIQYF. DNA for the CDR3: TGTGCCAGCAGACGAGCGGGAGGGCCGGAAAACATTCAGTACTTC.

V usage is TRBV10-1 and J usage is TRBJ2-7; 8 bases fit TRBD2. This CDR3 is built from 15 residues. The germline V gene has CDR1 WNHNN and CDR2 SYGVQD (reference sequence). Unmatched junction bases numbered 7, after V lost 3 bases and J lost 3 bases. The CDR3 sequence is CASSDGLAGGYEQYF. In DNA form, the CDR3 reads TGCGCCAGCAGTGACGGGCTAGCGGGTGGCTACGAGCAGTACTTC.

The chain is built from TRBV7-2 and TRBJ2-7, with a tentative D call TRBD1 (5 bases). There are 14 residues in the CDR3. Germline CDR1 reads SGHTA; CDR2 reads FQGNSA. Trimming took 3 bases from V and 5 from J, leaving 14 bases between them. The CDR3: CASSLRQGLHEQYF. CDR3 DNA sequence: TGTGCCAGCAGCTTGAGGCAGGGTTTACACGAGCAGTACTTC.

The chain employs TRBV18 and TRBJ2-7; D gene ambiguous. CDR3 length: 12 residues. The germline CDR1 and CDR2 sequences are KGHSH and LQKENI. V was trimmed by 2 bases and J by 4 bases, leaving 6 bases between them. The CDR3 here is CASSPNGYEQYF. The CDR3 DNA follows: TGTGCCAGCTCACCAAACGGGTACGAGCAGTACTTC. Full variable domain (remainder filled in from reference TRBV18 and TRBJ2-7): NAGVMQNPRHLVRRRGQEARLRCSPMKGHSHVYWYRQLPEEGLKFMVYLQKENIIDESGMPKERFSAEFPKEGPSILRIQQVVRGDSAAYFCASSPNGYEQYFGPGTRLTVT.

The CDR3 protein is CASSSWTSGLSYEQYF. CDR3 nucleotides: TGTGCCAGCAGCTCGTGGACTAGCGGGCTCTCCTACGAGCAGTACTTC. The rearrangement uses TRBV7-9 and TRBJ2-7; 11 bases agree with TRBD2. There are 16 residues in the CDR3. Germline-derived CDR1 and CDR2 are SEHNR and FQNEAQ (reference sequence). The V gene end was trimmed by 4 bases and the J gene end by 0 bases; junction bases not matched to a gene: 5.